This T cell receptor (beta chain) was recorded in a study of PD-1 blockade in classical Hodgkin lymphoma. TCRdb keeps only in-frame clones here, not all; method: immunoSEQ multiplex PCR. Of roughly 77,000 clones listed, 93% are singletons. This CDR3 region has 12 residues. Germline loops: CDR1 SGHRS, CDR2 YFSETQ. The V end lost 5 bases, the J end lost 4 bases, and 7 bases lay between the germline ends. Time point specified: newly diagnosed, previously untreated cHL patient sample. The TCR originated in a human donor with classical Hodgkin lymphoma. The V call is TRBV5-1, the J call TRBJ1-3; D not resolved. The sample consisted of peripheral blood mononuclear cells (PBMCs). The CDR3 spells CASREQGNTIYF. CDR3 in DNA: TGCGCCAGCAGGGAACAGGGAAACACCATATATTTT.